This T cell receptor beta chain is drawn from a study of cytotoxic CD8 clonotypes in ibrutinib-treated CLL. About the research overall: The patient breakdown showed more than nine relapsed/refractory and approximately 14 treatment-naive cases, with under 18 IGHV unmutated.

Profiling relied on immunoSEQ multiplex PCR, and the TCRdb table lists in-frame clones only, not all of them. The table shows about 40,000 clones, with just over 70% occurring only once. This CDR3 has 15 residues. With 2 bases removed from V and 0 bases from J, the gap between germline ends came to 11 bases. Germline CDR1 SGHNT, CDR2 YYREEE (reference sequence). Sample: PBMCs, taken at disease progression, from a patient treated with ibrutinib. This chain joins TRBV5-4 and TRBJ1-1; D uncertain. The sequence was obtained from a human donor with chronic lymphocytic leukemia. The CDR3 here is CASSLDQILNTEAFF. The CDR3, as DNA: TGTGCCAGCAGCTTAGATCAGATATTGAACACTGAAGCTTTCTTT. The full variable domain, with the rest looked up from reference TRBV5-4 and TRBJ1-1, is ETGVTQSPTHLIKTRGQQVTLRCSSQSGHNTVSWYQQALGQGPQFIFQYYREEENGRGNFPPRFSGLQFPNYSSELNVNALELDDSALYLCASSLDQILNTEAFFGQGTRLTVV.